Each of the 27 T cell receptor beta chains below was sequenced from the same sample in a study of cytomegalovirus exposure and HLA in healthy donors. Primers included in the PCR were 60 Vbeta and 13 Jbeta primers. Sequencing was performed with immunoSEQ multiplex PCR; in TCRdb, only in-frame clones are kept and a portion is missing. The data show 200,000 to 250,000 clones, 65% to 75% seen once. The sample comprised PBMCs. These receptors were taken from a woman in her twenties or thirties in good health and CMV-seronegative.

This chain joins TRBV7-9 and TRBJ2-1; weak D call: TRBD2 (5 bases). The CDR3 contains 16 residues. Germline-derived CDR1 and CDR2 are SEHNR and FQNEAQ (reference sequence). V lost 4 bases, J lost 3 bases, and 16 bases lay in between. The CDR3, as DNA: TGTGCCAGCAGCTCGACGAGCGGCGGAGGCTACAATGAGCAGTTCTTC. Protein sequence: CASSSTSGGGYNEQFF.

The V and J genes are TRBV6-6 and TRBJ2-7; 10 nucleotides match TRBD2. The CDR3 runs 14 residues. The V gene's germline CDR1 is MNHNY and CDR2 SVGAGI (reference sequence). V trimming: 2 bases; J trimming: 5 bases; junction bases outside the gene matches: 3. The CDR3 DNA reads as TGTGCCAGCAGTTACGGGCTAGCGGGAGACGAGCAGTACTTC. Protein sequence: CASSYGLAGDEQYF.

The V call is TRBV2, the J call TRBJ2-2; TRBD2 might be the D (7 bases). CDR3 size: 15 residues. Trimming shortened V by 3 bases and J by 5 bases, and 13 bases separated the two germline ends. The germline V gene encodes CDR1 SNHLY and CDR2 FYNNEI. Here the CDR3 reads CASSEGRGMTGELFF. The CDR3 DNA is TGTGCCAGCAGTGAGGGGAGGGGGATGACCGGGGAGCTGTTTTTT.

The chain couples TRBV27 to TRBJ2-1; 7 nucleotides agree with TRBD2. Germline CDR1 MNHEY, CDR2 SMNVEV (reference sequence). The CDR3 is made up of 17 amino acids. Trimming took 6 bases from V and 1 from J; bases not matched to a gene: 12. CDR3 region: CASRVFGGVRSYNEQFF. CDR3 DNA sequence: TGTGCCAGCAGAGTCTTTGGGGGGGTAAGGTCCTACAATGAGCAGTTCTTC.

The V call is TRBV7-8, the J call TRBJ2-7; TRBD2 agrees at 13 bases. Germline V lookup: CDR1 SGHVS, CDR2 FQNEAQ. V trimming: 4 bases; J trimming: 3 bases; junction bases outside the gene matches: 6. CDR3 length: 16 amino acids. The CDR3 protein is CASSYTRLAGGYEQYF. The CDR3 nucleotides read TGTGCCAGCAGCTATACGAGACTAGCGGGGGGCTACGAGCAGTACTTC. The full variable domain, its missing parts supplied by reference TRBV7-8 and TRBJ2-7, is GAGVSQSPRYKVAKRGQDVALRCDPISGHVSLFWYQQALGQGPEFLTYFQNEAQLDKSGLPSDRFFAERPEGSVSTLKIQRTQQEDSAVYLCASSYTRLAGGYEQYFGPGTRLTVT.

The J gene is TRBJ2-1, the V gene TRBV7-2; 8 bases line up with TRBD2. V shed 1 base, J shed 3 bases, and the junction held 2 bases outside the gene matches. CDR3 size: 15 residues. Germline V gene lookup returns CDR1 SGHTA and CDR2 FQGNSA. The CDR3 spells CASSLDTSGYNEQFF. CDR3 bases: TGTGCCAGCAGCTTAGATACTAGCGGCTACAATGAGCAGTTCTTC.

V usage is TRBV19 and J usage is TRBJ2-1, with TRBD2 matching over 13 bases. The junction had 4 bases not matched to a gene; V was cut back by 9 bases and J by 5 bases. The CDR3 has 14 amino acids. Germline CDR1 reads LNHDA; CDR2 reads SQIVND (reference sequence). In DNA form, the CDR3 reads TGTGCCAGCACGGGACTAGCGGGGAACAATGAGCAGTTCTTC. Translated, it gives CASTGLAGNNEQFF.

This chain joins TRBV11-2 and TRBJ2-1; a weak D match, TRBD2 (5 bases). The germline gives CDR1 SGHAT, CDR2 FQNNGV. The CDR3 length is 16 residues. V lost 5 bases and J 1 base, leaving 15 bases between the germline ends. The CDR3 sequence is CASSRRSGRSYNEQFF. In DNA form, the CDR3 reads TGTGCCAGCAGCCGTCGGAGCGGCAGATCCTACAATGAGCAGTTCTTC. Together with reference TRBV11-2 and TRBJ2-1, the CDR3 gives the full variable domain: EAGVAQSPRYKIIEKRQSVAFWCNPISGHATLYWYQQILGQGPKLLIQFQNNGVVDDSQLPKDRFSAERLKGVDSTLKIQPAKLEDSAVYLCASSRRSGRSYNEQFFGPGTRLTVL.

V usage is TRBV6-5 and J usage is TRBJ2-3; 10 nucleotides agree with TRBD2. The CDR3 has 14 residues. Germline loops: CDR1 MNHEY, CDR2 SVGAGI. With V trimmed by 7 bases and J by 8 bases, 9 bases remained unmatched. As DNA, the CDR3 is TGTGCCAGCACAGCGGGAGGGGGGGGCGGTACGCAGTATTTT. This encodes CASTAGGGGGTQYF.

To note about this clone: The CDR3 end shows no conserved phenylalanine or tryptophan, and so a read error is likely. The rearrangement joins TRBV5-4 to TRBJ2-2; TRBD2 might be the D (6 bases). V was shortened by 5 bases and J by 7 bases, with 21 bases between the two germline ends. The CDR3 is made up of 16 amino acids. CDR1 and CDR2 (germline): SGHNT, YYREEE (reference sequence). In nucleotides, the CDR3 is TGTGCCAGCAGTCTTGGGTGGAGGGGACGCAACGGGGAGCTGTTTTTG. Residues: CASSLGWRGRNGELFL.

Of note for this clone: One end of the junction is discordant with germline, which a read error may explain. The CDR3 spells CASSEGQNTGELFF. CDR3 coding DNA: TGTGCCAGCAGCGAAGGACAGAACACCGGGGAGCTGTTTTTT. The gene calls are TRBV6-1 and TRBJ2-2, with D maybe TRBD1 (5 bases). Germline CDR1 is MNHNS and CDR2 is SASEGT. The CDR3 has 14 amino acids.

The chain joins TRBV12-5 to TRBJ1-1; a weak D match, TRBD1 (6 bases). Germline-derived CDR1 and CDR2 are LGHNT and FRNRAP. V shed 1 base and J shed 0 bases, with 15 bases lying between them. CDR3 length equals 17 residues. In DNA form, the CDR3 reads TGTGCTAGTGGTTTGGGGGGGCAGGGCCCCATGAACACTGAAGCTTTCTTT. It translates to CASGLGGQGPMNTEAFF.

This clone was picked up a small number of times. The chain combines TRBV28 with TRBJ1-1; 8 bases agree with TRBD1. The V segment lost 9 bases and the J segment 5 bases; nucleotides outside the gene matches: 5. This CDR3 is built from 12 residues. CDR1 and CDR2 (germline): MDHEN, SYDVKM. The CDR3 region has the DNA TGTGCCAGTGGACAGGGAAAAACTGAAGCTTTCTTT. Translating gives CASGQGKTEAFF.

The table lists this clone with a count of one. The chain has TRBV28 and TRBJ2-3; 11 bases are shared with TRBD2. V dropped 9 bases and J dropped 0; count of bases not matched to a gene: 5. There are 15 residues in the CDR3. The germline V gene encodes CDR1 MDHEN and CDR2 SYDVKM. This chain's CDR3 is CASTVAGGSTDTQYF. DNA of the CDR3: TGTGCCAGTACTGTAGCGGGGGGGAGCACAGATACGCAGTATTTT.

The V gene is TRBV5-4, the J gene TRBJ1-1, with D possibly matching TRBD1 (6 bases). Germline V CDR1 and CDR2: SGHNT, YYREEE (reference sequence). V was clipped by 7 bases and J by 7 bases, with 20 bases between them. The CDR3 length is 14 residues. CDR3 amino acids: CASRPFGQSYEAFF. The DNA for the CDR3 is TGTGCCAGCCGCCCCTTCGGACAGAGCTATGAAGCTTTCTTT. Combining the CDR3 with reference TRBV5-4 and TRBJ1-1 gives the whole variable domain ETGVTQSPTHLIKTRGQQVTLRCSSQSGHNTVSWYQQALGQGPQFIFQYYREEENGRGNFPPRFSGLQFPNYSSELNVNALELDDSALYLCASRPFGQSYEAFFGQGTRLTVV.

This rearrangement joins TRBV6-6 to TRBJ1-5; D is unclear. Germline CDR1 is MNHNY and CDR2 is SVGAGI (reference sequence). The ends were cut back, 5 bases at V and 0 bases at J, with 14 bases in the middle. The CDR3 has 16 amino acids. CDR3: CASSTSAAYSNQPQHF. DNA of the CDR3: TGTGCCAGCAGTACCTCGGCGGCGTATAGCAATCAGCCCCAGCATTTT.

The CDR3 DNA sequence: TGTGCCAGCAGCCTGGACAGAGCCACCACTGAAGCTTTCTTT. Translation gives CASSLDRATTEAFF. The chain employs TRBV6-1 and TRBJ1-1; maybe TRBD1 (6 bases). The V gene lost 6 bases and the J gene lost 4 bases, with 15 bases spanning the gap. The CDR3 covers 14 residues. CDR1 MNHNS and CDR2 SASEGT come from the germline V gene.

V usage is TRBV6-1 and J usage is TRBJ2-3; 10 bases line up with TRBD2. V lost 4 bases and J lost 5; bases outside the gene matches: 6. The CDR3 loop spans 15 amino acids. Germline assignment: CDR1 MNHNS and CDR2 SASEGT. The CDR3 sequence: CASSAVERGGDTQYF. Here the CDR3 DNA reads TGTGCCAGCAGTGCGGTCGAGCGGGGGGGAGATACGCAGTATTTT.

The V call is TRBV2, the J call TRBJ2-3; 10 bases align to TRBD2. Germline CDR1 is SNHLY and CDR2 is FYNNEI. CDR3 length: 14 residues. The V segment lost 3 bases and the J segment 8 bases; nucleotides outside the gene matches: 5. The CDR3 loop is CASSEVLAGATQYF. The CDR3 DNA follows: TGTGCCAGCAGTGAGGTCCTAGCGGGGGCTACGCAGTATTTT.

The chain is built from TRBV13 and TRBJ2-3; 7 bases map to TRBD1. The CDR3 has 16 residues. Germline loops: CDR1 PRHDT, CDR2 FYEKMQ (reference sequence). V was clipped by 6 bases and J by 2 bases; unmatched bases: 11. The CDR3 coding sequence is TGTGCCAGCAGTCACCCCCGACAGGGCATCACAGATACGCAGTATTTT. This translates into CASSHPRQGITDTQYF.

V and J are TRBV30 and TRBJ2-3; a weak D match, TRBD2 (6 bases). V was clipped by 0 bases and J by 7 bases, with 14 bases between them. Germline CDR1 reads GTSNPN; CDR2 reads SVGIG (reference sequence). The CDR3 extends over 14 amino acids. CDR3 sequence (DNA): TGTGCCTGGAGTGTTGGAGGGGACCCAAATACGCAGTATTTT. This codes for CAWSVGGDPNTQYF.

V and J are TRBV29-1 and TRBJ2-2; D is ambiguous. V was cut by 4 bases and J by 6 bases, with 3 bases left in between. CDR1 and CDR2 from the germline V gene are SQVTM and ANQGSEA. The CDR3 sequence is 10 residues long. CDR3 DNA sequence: TGCAGCGTTGTAGCCGGGGAGCTGTTTTTT. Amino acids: CSVVAGELFF.

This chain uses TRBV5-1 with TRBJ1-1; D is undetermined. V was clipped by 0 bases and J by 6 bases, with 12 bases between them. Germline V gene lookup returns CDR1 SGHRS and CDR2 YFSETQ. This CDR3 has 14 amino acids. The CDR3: CASSLGATVSEAFF. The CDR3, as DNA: TGCGCCAGCAGCTTGGGGGCTACGGTGTCTGAAGCTTTCTTT.

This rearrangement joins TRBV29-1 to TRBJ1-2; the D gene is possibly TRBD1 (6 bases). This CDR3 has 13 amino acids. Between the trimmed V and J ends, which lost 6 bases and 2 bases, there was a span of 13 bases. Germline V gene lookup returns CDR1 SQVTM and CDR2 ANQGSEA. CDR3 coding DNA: TGCAGCGTCTTAACAGGGTCGAACTATGGCTACACCTTC. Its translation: CSVLTGSNYGYTF.

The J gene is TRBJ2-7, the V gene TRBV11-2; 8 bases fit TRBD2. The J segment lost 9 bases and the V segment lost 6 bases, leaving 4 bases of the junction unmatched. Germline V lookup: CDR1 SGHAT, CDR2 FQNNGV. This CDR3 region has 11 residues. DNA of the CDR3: TGTGCCAGCAGGCGTACTAGCGGGCAGTACTTC. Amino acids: CASRRTSGQYF.

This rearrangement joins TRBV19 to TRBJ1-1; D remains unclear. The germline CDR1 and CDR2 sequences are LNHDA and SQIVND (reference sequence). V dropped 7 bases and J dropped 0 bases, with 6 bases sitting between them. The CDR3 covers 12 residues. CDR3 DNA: TGTGCCAGTACCCGCGTGAACACTGAAGCTTTCTTT. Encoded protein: CASTRVNTEAFF.

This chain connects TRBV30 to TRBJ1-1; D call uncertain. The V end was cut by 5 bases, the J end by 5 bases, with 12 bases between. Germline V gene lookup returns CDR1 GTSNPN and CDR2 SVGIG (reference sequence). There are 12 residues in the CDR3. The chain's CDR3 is CAWGGLGTEAFF. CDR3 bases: TGTGCCTGGGGCGGATTAGGAACTGAAGCTTTCTTT.